The T cell receptor beta chain described here comes from a study of graft-versus-host responses after intestinal transplantation. About this clone: Its antigen is as yet unknown.

The CDR3 is 14 amino acids. From germline, CDR1 is SNHLY and CDR2 FYNNEI. Trimming took off 10 bases at V and 5 bases at J, with 20 bases between the two ends. Libraries were prepared by immunoSEQ multiplex PCR; TCRdb keeps only in-frame clonotypes and omits some of them. The sample has more than 65,000 clones, approximately 94% seen once. The chain combines TRBV2 with TRBJ2-5; D is uncertain. The TCR originated in a human donor who received an intestinal transplant. The source was unstimulated CD8+ T cells sorted from spleen or lymph node cells, collected before intestinal transplant. This CDR3 is CANLGYLPKETQYF. Here the CDR3 DNA reads TGTGCCAACCTAGGTTACCTCCCTAAGGAGACCCAGTACTTC.